One and the same sample provided the 7 T cell receptor beta chains below, sequenced in a study of blood T cell repertoires in COVID-19. Clones were read by immunoSEQ multiplex PCR, and TCRdb kept only the in-frame ones, dropping some. The sample has fewer than 200,000 clones, roughly 86% seen once. Sequences were obtained from PBMCs or T cells enriched from blood (not recorded which). The receptors stem from a woman aged 40 to 49 in a cohort exposed to, infected with or recovered from COVID-19 (not recorded which).

The rearrangement joins TRBV6-1 to TRBJ2-1; 12 bases line up with TRBD2. This CDR3 spans 16 amino acids. Germline CDR1 reads MNHNS; CDR2 reads SASEGT. V shed 4 bases and J 7 bases; nucleotides not matched to a gene: 8. CDR3 loop: CASSARLAGVINEQFF. CDR3 DNA: TGTGCCAGCAGTGCCAGACTAGCGGGAGTGATAAATGAGCAGTTCTTC.

This sequence joins TRBV28 and TRBJ1-1; 7 bases are shared with TRBD1. There are 15 residues in the CDR3. Germline V gene lookup returns CDR1 MDHEN and CDR2 SYDVKM. The V and J ends lost 6 bases and 3 bases, in that order; junction bases with no gene match: 10. Here the CDR3 reads CASSLTGRLDTEAFF. CDR3 nucleotides: TGTGCCAGCAGCCTGACAGGGAGGCTGGACACTGAAGCTTTCTTT.

This sequence joins TRBV5-8 and TRBJ2-7; possibly TRBD1 for D (5 bases). V lost 1 base and J 0 bases, leaving 11 bases between the germline ends. The CDR3 has 15 residues. Germline CDR1 is SGHTS and CDR2 is YDEGEE. Here the CDR3 DNA reads TGTGCCAGCAGCTTGCGGCCAGACAGCTCCTACGAGCAGTACTTC. It is translated as CASSLRPDSSYEQYF.

The V call is TRBV5-4, the J call TRBJ2-7; 7 nucleotides match TRBD1. After removal of 3 bases from V and 6 bases from J, the junction contained 12 bases not matched to a gene. Germline V lookup: CDR1 SGHNT, CDR2 YYREEE (reference sequence). The CDR3 loop spans 15 amino acids. The DNA for the CDR3 is TGTGCCAGCAGCTCTATTCCGGGACAGAATGTCGAGCAGTACTTC. It yields the protein CASSSIPGQNVEQYF.

V is TRBV10-1 and J is TRBJ2-1; D perhaps matches TRBD2 (5 bases). CDR1 and CDR2 (germline): WNHNN, SYGVQD (reference sequence). The germline V and J ends were trimmed by 2 bases and 8 bases, with 10 bases remaining between them. The length of the CDR3 is 13 residues. The CDR3 spells CASSENSADEQFF. CDR3 DNA sequence: TGCGCCAGCAGTGAGAATAGCGCCGATGAGCAGTTCTTC.

The chain recombines TRBV13 with TRBJ1-2; D perhaps matches TRBD1 (5 bases). V lost 5 bases, J lost 6 bases, and 22 bases lay in between. Germline CDR1 is PRHDT and CDR2 is FYEKMQ (reference sequence). CDR3 size: 16 residues. The CDR3 sequence: CASSPLVGGDDDGYTF. The DNA for the CDR3 is TGTGCCAGCAGCCCCCTGGTCGGGGGGGACGATGATGGCTACACCTTC.

The chain links TRBV25-1 to TRBJ1-2, with D possibly being TRBD1 (6 bases). The CDR3 consists of 14 residues. The V gene's germline CDR1 is MGHDK and CDR2 SYGVNS. V lost 6 bases and J 5 bases, leaving 16 bases between the germline ends. The CDR3 DNA is TGTGCCAGCAGGGAGGACAGCAAACTTTATGGCTACACCTTC. Translating it yields CASREDSKLYGYTF.